One sample yielded the 21 T cell receptor beta chains listed below, sequenced in a study of T cells after yellow fever vaccination. Via MiXCR, TCRdb re-called the 5' RACE reads, giving one row per CDR3 protein. The sample has some 320,000 distinct CDR3 sequences; approximately 4% are singletons. This sample comprised PBMCs, obtained 15 days after the yellow fever booster vaccination. The receptors here all came from a man aged 18 to 30 who received the YFV17D yellow fever vaccine.

This clonotype was detected ten times or more. This chain connects TRBV4-3 to TRBJ1-6; no definite D call. Germline lookup yields CDR1 LGHNA and CDR2 YSLEER. The V end was cut by 0 bases, the J end by 5 bases, with 14 bases between. The length of the CDR3 is 17 residues. The CDR3: CASSQDIATQNNSPLHF. The CDR3 DNA reads TGCGCCAGCAGCCAAGATATCGCGACTCAAAATAATTCACCCCTCCACTTT.

The V call is TRBV10-3, the J call TRBJ2-5, with a possible D match to TRBD2 (6 bases). The CDR3 loop spans 15 amino acids. The V end lost 2 bases, the J end lost 5 bases, and 15 bases lay between the germline ends. Germline CDR1 is ENHRY and CDR2 is SYGVKD. This chain's CDR3 is CAISEPVGGSETQYF. The CDR3 DNA reads TGTGCCATCAGTGAGCCGGTGGGGGGTTCGGAGACCCAGTACTTC.

Ten or more counts support this clonotype. The chain has TRBV20-1 and TRBJ2-3; D ambiguous. The CDR3 contains 16 residues. Germline V CDR1 and CDR2: DFQATT, SNEGSKA (reference sequence). Trimming removed 0 bases from V and 2 bases from J, with 15 bases in between. The CDR3 sequence: CSARDMAAWDTDTQYF. The CDR3 coding sequence is TGCAGTGCTAGAGATATGGCTGCATGGGACACAGATACGCAGTATTTT.

V and J are TRBV20-1 and TRBJ2-3, with D possibly matching TRBD2 (5 bases). V lost 0 bases and J lost 4, with 17 bases in between. CDR1 DFQATT and CDR2 SNEGSKA come from the germline V gene (reference sequence). The CDR3 is made up of 16 amino acids. The CDR3 nucleotides are TGCAGTGCTAGAGATAGAGGGCCTTCCCCCTCAGATACGCAGTATTTT. Translated, it gives CSARDRGPSPSDTQYF.

This clonotype was picked up many times. The chain uses TRBV20-1 and TRBJ2-1; TRBD2 agrees at 9 bases. The CDR3 runs to 13 residues. The trim removed 0 bases at V and 14 bases at J, leaving 8 bases unmatched. Germline CDR1 reads DFQATT; CDR2 reads SNEGSKA (reference sequence). CDR3 region: CSARDQAGGSEFF. For the CDR3, the DNA is TGCAGTGCTAGAGATCAAGCGGGGGGCTCTGAGTTCTTC.

This clonotype was seen many times. The rearrangement links TRBV5-1 to TRBJ2-3; 9 bases agree with TRBD2. With 2 bases clipped from V and 5 bases from J, the junction kept 6 bases outside the gene matches. The CDR3 extends over 15 amino acids. The V gene's germline CDR1 is SGHRS and CDR2 YFSETQ. This CDR3 is CASSFGGGGEDTQYF. CDR3 DNA sequence: TGCGCCAGCAGCTTTGGCGGGGGGGGCGAAGATACGCAGTATTTT.

This clonotype has a count of ten or more. V is TRBV7-8 and J is TRBJ2-4; D is perhaps TRBD2 (7 bases). V dropped 2 bases and J dropped 1 base, with 12 bases sitting between them. The germline CDR1 and CDR2 sequences are SGHVS and FQNEAQ. This CDR3 is built from 16 residues. CDR3 in DNA: TGTGCCAGCAGCTTACTGGGGGGGCCCGCCAAAAACATTCAGTACTTC. Translated: CASSLLGGPAKNIQYF.

This clonotype was observed many times. The V and J genes are TRBV20-1 and TRBJ2-5; D possibly matches TRBD1 or TRBD2 (7 bases each). The CDR3 is 15 amino acids. Germline CDR1 is DFQATT and CDR2 is SNEGSKA (reference sequence). V lost 3 bases, J lost 4 bases, and 18 bases lay in between. This CDR3 is CSASQGGRILETQYF. The CDR3 region has the DNA TGCAGTGCTAGTCAGGGGGGGCGAATTCTAGAGACCCAGTACTTC.

This clonotype was counted once. V is TRBV25-1 and J is TRBJ1-5, with D unresolved. Trimming pared 2 bases from V and 5 bases from J, leaving 10 bases between. Germline lookup yields CDR1 MGHDK and CDR2 SYGVNS. The CDR3 extends over 14 amino acids. CDR3 protein: CASSEGLVDQPQHF. The CDR3 DNA is TGTGCCAGCAGTGAAGGGTTGGTGGATCAGCCCCAGCATTTT.

This clonotype was counted at least ten times. This chain uses TRBV10-2 with TRBJ2-3; D gene uncertain. Germline V gives CDR1 WSHSY, CDR2 SAAADI. This CDR3 is built from 15 residues. V was clipped by 6 bases and J by 0 bases, with 13 bases between them. CDR3 residues: CASSLTEWSTDTQYF. CDR3 nucleotides: TGCGCCAGCAGCCTAACAGAGTGGAGCACAGATACGCAGTATTTT.

This clonotype came up a few times. The genes are TRBV5-5 and TRBJ2-7; D unclear. The CDR3 has 15 residues. Germline V gene lookup returns CDR1 SGHKS and CDR2 YYEKEE (reference sequence). Between the trimmed V and J ends, which lost 0 bases and 2 bases, there was a span of 12 bases. DNA of the CDR3: TGTGCCAGCAGCTTGGCTCTTAGGGATCCCTACGAGCAGTACTTC. Protein sequence: CASSLALRDPYEQYF.

The rearrangement uses TRBV7-2 and TRBJ2-2, with 8 bases identical to TRBD2. Trimming cost V 6 bases and J 0 bases; bases outside gene matches: 6. In germline, CDR1 is SGHTA, CDR2 FQGNSA. The CDR3 totals 16 residues. In DNA, the CDR3 is TGTGCCAGCAGAACAAGCGGGGGACCGAACACCGGGGAGCTGTTTTTT. Amino acids: CASRTSGGPNTGELFF. The complete variable domain, with remaining parts taken from reference TRBV7-2 and TRBJ2-2, reads GAGVSQSPSNKVTEKGKDVELRCDPISGHTALYWYRQSLGQGLEFLIYFQGNSAPDKSGLPSDRFSAERTGGSVSTLTIQRTQQEDSAVYLCASRTSGGPNTGELFFGEGSRLTVL.

This clonotype was seen repeatedly, ten times or more. The chain has TRBV27 and TRBJ2-7; D remains ambiguous. Germline V gene sequence: CDR1 MNHEY, CDR2 SMNVEV (reference sequence). The CDR3 runs 14 residues. Deletions cut 6 bases from V and 6 bases from J, with 18 bases between. The CDR3 DNA sequence: TGTGCCAGCAGCCCACCCGGGCCGCCGCTCGAGCAGTACTTC. Translation gives CASSPPGPPLEQYF.

Ten or more counts support this clonotype. This sequence joins TRBV12-3 or TRBV12-4 and TRBJ1-2, with 7 nucleotides matching TRBD1. This CDR3 region has 14 residues. The V and J ends lost 3 bases and 3 bases, in that order; junction bases with no gene match: 4. The CDR3: CASSFEQGYYGYTF. The CDR3 DNA reads as TGTGCCAGCAGTTTCGAACAGGGGTACTATGGCTACACCTTC.

This clonotype was picked up many times. The chain combines TRBV6-6 with TRBJ1-1; no firm D call. Germline values: CDR1 MNHNY, CDR2 SVGAGI (reference sequence). The CDR3 loop spans 11 amino acids. The V end lost 6 bases, the J end lost 8 bases, and 10 bases lay between the germline ends. The CDR3 nucleotides read TGTGCCAGCAGCCCAGAGTACGAAGCTTTCTTT. Its protein product is CASSPEYEAFF.

This clonotype was counted at least ten times. The CDR3 DNA sequence: TGTGCCAGCAGTTTTACTACAGGGACAGTCCGGAACACTGAAGCTTTCTTT. Translating it yields CASSFTTGTVRNTEAFF. The rearrangement uses TRBV7-2 and TRBJ1-1; 7 bases map to TRBD1. The CDR3 runs to 17 residues. V was clipped by 6 bases and J by 1 base; unmatched bases: 14. CDR1 is SGHTA and CDR2 is FQGNSA in the germline V gene.

The rearrangement uses TRBV12-3 or TRBV12-4 and TRBJ1-2; TRBD1 matches at 9 bases. The CDR3 length is 14 residues. With V trimmed by 6 bases and J by 7 bases, 9 bases remained unmatched. The CDR3 is CASSPPGTGLGYTF. The CDR3 DNA is TGTGCCAGCAGCCCCCCCGGGACAGGGCTTGGCTACACCTTC.

This clonotype came up many times. The chain recombines TRBV10-3 with TRBJ1-6; tentatively, D is TRBD1 (5 bases). V was clipped by 2 bases and J by 10 bases, with 15 bases between them. The CDR3 spans 15 residues. CDR1 and CDR2 from the germline V gene are ENHRY and SYGVKD. Here the CDR3 DNA reads TGTGCCATCAGTGAGGGCGTCCAGGGAAAGTCACCCCTCCACTTT. It encodes CAISEGVQGKSPLHF.

The rearrangement links TRBV6-5 to TRBJ2-1, with 10 bases aligning to TRBD2. Germline lookup yields CDR1 MNHEY and CDR2 SVGAGI. The CDR3 consists of 16 residues. V was clipped by 2 bases and J by 2 bases; unmatched bases: 3. The CDR3 loop is CASSYGLAGAYNEQFF. Written as DNA, the CDR3 is TGTGCCAGCAGTTACGGGCTAGCGGGGGCCTACAATGAGCAGTTCTTC.

Only a few counts were recorded for this clonotype. The chain is built from TRBV5-1 and TRBJ2-3, with D perhaps matching TRBD2 (6 bases). Trimming cost V 0 bases and J 3 bases, with 11 bases left between them. The V gene's germline CDR1 is SGHRS and CDR2 YFSETQ. The CDR3 totals 15 residues. The CDR3 spells CASSLGPSVTDTQYF. In DNA form, the CDR3 reads TGCGCCAGCAGCTTGGGACCTAGCGTTACAGATACGCAGTATTTT.

This clonotype was counted many times. The V gene is TRBV12-3 or TRBV12-4, the J gene TRBJ2-2; 7 bases match TRBD1. V was pared by 3 bases and J by 3 bases, with 13 bases of the junction left unmatched. The CDR3 covers 18 residues. For the CDR3, the DNA is TGTGCCAGCAGTTTCCGAAGTGTGGACAGGCGACACACCGGGGAGCTGTTTTTT. Protein sequence: CASSFRSVDRRHTGELFF.